These T cell receptor beta chains were read from a single sample in a study of identical twins. TCRdb recomputed calls from the 5' RACE reads with MiXCR, one row per CDR3 protein. The repertoire includes roughly 260,000 distinct CDR3 sequences, roughly an eighth of them detected once, and around 9.5% sits in the top ten. Sequences were obtained from memory (CD45RO+) T cells sorted from blood. The receptor set was obtained from a woman aged 18-29 years in good health. Each CDR3 is given with its conserved first and last residue. The D gene is left open where the match is weak. Where a row states a size, it is once, few, many or the class of an expanded clone; other rows omit it.

abundance,d_gene,j_gene,v_gene,CDR3nt,CDR3aa
many,TRBD1,TRBJ2-1,TRBV12-3/TRBV12-4,TGTGCCAGCCAGGGGGACCGCTCCTACAATGAGCAGTTCTTC,CASQGDRSYNEQFF
few,.,TRBJ1-1,TRBV12-3/TRBV12-4,TGTGCCAGCAGACATCCCCGAGTGGGTGTAACTGAAGCTTTCTTT,CASRHPRVGVTEAFF
many,TRBD2,TRBJ2-1,TRBV12-3/TRBV12-4,TGTGCCAGCAGTCAAGCGGGGAGCTCCTACAATGAGCAGTTCTTC,CASSQAGSSYNEQFF
.,.,TRBJ2-2,TRBV7-2,TGTGCCAGCAGGGGAACTACAGGGTCCACCGGGGAGCTGTTTTTT,CASRGTTGSTGELFF
few,TRBD2,TRBJ2-7,TRBV12-3/TRBV12-4,TGTGCCAGCAGTTCCGGGACTAGCGGGGGGCATCTCTGGGAGCAGTACTTC,CASSSGTSGGHLWEQYF
few,.,TRBJ2-7,TRBV29-1,TGCAGCGTAGCTCACATGGGGGGTTACGAGCAGTACTTC,CSVAHMGGYEQYF
few,TRBD1,TRBJ2-4,TRBV6-5,TGTGCCAGCAGTTACGCCACAGGGGTCAAAAACATTCAGTACTTC,CASSYATGVKNIQYF
.,TRBD2,TRBJ2-1,TRBV5-6,TGTGCCAGCAGCCAGAGGGCTAGCGGGAGGCGCTACAATGAGCAGTTCTTC,CASSQRASGRRYNEQFF
many,.,TRBJ2-1,TRBV5-1,TGCGCCAGCATGACCGATAGCTCCTACAATGAGCAGTTCTTC,CASMTDSSYNEQFF
.,.,TRBJ1-2,TRBV10-3,TGTGCCATCAAGGGGGCTAACTATGGCTACACCTTC,CAIKGANYGYTF
few,.,TRBJ1-2,TRBV6-5,TGTGCCAGCAGTTACTCGACGGGCCACTACACCTTC,CASSYSTGHYTF
.,.,TRBJ1-1,TRBV7-9,TGTGCCAGCAGCCTCTATTCGGTATCTGAAGCTTTCTTT,CASSLYSVSEAFF
.,TRBD2,TRBJ2-2,TRBV7-2,TGTGCCAGCAGCCCGTCACTAGCGGGAGTATATACCGGGGAGCTGTTTTTT,CASSPSLAGVYTGELFF
.,TRBD1,TRBJ2-3,TRBV20-1,TGCAGTGCTAGCGGGGACAGCGGGCAGTATTTT,CSASGDSGQYF
few,.,TRBJ1-1,TRBV12-3/TRBV12-4,TGTGCCAGCAGTTTTTACAAATCGACCTCTACCTTT,CASSFYKSTSTF
many,TRBD2,TRBJ2-1,TRBV25-1,TGTGCCAGCAGTGAGACTAGCGGGGTTATCTATGAGCAGTTCTTC,CASSETSGVIYEQFF
many,TRBD1,TRBJ1-6,TRBV12-3/TRBV12-4,TGTGCCAGCAGTTTTCGGATCCGGGACAGGGTAAACTTT,CASSFRIRDRVNF